This T cell receptor beta chain was recorded in a study of blood T cell repertoires in COVID-19. The assay was immunoSEQ multiplex PCR, and TCRdb's table has in-frame clones only and misses some. Here the sample spans about 200,000 clones, around four fifths being singletons. The CDR3 runs 13 residues. Germline V gene data show CDR1 as LNHDA and CDR2 as SQIVND (reference sequence). V lost 3 bases, J lost 2 bases, and 7 bases lay in between. V is TRBV19 and J is TRBJ1-1; D unresolved. Material: peripheral blood. This receptor was identified in a man between 60 and 70 years old with COVID-19, enrolled during active disease. The CDR3 DNA reads TGTGCCAGTAGTATGGCCAGAAACACTGAAGCTTTCTTT. Its translation: CASSMARNTEAFF.